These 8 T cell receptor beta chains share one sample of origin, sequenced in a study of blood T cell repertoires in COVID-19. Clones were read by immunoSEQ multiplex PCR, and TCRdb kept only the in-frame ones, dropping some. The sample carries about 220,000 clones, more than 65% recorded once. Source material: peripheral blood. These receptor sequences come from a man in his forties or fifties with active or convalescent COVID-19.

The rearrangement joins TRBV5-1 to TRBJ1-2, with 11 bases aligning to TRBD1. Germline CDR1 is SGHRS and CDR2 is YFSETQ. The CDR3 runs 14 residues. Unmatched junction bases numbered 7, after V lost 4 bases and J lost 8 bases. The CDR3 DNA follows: TGCGCCAGCAGCACCGGACAGGGGGCGGGAGGCTACACCTTC. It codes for CASSTGQGAGGYTF.

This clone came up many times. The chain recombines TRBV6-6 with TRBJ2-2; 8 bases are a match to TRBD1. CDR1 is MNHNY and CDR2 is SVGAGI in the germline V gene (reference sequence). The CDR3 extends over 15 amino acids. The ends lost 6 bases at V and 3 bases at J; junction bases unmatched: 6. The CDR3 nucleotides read TGTGCCAGCAGCATCGACAGGGGAGACACCGGGGAGCTGTTTTTT. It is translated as CASSIDRGDTGELFF.

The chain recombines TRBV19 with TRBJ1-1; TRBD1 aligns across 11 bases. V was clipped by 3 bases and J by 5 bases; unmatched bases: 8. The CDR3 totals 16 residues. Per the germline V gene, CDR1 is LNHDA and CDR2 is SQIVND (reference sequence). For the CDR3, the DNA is TGTGCCAGTAGTATGGTAGTAGGGACAGGGGGAACTGAAGCTTTCTTT. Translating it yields CASSMVVGTGGTEAFF. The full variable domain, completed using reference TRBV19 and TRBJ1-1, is DGGITQSPKYLFRKEGQNVTLSCEQNLNHDAMYWYRQDPGQGLRLIYYSQIVNDFQKGDIAEGYSVSREKKESFPLTVTSAQKNPTAFYLCASSMVVGTGGTEAFFGQGTRLTVV.

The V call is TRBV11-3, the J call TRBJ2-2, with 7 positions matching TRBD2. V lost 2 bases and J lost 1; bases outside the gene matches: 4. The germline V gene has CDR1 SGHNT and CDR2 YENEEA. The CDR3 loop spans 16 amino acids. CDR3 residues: CASSLYGGRNTGELFF. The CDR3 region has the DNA TGTGCCAGCAGCTTATACGGCGGGAGGAACACCGGGGAGCTGTTTTTT.

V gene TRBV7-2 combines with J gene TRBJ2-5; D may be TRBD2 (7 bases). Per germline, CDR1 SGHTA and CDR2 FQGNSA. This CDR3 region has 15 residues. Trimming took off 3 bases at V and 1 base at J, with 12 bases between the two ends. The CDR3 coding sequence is TGTGCCAGCAGCTTGTGGGGAGGGGGCCAAGAGACCCAGTACTTC. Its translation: CASSLWGGGQETQYF.

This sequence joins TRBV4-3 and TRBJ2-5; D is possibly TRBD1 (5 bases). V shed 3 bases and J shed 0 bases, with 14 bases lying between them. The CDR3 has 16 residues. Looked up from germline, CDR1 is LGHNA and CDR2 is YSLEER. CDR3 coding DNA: TGCGCCAGCAGCCAGACACAGGAGAAGTACCAAGAGACCCAGTACTTC. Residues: CASSQTQEKYQETQYF.

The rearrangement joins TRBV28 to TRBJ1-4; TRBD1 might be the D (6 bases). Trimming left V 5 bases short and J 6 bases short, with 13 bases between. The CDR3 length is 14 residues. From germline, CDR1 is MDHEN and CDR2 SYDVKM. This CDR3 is CASSGTRWDEKLFF. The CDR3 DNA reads TGTGCCAGCAGTGGGACAAGGTGGGATGAAAAACTGTTTTTT.

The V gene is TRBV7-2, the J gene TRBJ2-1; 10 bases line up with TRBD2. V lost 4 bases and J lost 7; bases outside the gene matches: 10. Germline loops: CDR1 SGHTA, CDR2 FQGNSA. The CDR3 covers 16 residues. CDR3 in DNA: TGTGCCAGCAGCTACGGACGGACTAGCGGAGTAAATGAGCAGTTCTTC. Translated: CASSYGRTSGVNEQFF.